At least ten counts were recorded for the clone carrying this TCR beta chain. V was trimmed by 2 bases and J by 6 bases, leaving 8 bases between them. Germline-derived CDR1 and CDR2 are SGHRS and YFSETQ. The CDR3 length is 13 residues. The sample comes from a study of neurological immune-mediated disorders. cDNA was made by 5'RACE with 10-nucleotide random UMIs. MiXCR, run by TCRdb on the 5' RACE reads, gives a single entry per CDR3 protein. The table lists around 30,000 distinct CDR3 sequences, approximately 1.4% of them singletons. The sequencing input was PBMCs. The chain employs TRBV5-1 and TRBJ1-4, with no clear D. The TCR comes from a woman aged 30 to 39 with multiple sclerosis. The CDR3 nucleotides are TGCGCCAGCAGCTTTCGAACAGATGAAAAACTGTTTTTT. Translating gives CASSFRTDEKLFF. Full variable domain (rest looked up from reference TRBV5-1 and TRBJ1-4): KAGVTQTPRYLIKTRGQQVTLSCSPISGHRSVSWYQQTPGQGLQFLFEYFSETQRNKGNFPGRFSGRQFSNSRSEMNVSTLELGDSALYLCASSFRTDEKLFFGSGTQLSVL.